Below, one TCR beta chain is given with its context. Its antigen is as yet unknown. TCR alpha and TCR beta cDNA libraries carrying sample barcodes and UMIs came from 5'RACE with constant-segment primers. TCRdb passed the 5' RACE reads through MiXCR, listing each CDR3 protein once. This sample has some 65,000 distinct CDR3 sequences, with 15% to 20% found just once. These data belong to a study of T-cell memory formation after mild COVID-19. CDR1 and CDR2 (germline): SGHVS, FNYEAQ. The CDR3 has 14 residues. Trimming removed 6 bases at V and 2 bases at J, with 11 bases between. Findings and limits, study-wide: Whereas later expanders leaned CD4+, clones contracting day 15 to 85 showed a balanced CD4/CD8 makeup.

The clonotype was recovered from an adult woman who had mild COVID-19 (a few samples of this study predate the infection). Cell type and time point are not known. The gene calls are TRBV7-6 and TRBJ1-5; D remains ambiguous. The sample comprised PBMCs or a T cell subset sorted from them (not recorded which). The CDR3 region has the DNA TGTGCCAGCAGTGAGGGAGTTGGCAATCAGCCCCAGCATTTT. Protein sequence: CASSEGVGNQPQHF.